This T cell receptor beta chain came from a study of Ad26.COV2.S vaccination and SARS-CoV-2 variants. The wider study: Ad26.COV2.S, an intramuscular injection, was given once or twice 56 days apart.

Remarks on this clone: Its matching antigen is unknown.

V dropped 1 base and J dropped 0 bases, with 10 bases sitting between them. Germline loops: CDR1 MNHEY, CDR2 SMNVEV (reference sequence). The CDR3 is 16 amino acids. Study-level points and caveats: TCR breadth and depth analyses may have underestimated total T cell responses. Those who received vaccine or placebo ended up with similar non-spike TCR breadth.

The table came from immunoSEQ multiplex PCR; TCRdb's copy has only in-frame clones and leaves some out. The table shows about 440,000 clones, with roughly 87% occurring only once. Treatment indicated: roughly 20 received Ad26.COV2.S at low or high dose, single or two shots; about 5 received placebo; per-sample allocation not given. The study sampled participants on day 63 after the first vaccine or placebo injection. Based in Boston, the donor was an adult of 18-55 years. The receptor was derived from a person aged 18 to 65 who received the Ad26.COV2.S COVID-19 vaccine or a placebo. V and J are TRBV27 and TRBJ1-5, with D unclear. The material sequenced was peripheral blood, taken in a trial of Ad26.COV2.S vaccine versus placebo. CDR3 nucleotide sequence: TGTGCCAGCAGTTTATGGTTCGACAATAGCAATCAGCCCCAGCATTTT. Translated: CASSLWFDNSNQPQHF.